This TCR beta chain was identified in a study of human T cells and chemical hapten exposure. Study in general: It was small differences in pooled library volume that mainly caused per-sample TCR yields to vary. Broader study findings: Given that the donors had alopecia, their immune response may differ from that seen in healthy people.

CDR1 is KGHDR and CDR2 is SFDVKD in the germline V gene. V shed 4 bases and J shed 7 bases, with 19 bases lying between them. There are 16 residues in the CDR3. As for time point: patch test 3, about 24 weeks after DPC sensitization. The sample's treatment: therapeutic diphenylcyclopropenone sensitization with weekly scalp DPC. This clonotype was recorded at least ten times. Its antigen is still unknown. Attachment of unique molecular identifiers to individual cDNA molecules was performed in the library. Authors' analysis steps: A per-sample median of 95,638 TCRs was observed, with counts ranging from about 20,000 to 690,600. TCRdb redid the calling of the RACE reads with MiXCR, one entry per CDR3 protein. The V and J calls follow TCRdb's processing rather than the paper's. The sample has over 80,000 distinct CDR3 sequences; about a tenth are singletons.

This receptor was identified in a young woman with alopecia areata. Some clones in this sample may be carry-over from other donors' samples. The sample here was whole blood, taken in connection with sensitization to the hapten diphenylcyclopropenone (DPC). This rearrangement joins TRBV24-1 to TRBJ2-1, with D tentatively TRBD1 (6 bases). Here the CDR3 reads CATSDPTGPLWNEQFF. DNA for the CDR3: TGTGCCACCAGTGACCCCACAGGGCCACTTTGGAATGAGCAGTTCTTC.